This entry describes one T cell receptor beta chain. The target antigen is unknown. The data originate from a study of cytomegalovirus exposure and HLA in healthy donors. CDR3 length: 15 residues. Trimming at V came to 0 bases and at J to 8 bases, leaving 5 bases not matched to a gene. CDR1 is SGHDT and CDR2 is YYEEEE in the germline V gene. With 60 Vbeta and 13 Jbeta primers, the PCR was carried out. Assay used: immunoSEQ multiplex PCR; TCRdb lists only in-frame clones, some missing. The sample has roughly 36,000 clones, 80% seen once. The study's findings and limits: Cytomegalovirus status was reportedly diagnosed by the classifier with high specificity and sensitivity. The dataset shows that most TCR sequences were rare, while some public TCRs occurred in many donors.

The chain joins TRBV5-6 to TRBJ2-1; 10 nucleotides align to TRBD2. The clonotype comes from a male donor in good health and CMV-seronegative. Sequenced: PBMCs. Here the CDR3 reads CASSLVLAGADEQFF. DNA for the CDR3: TGTGCCAGCAGCTTGGTTCTAGCGGGGGCGGATGAGCAGTTCTTC.